This TCR beta chain was identified in a study of blood T cell repertoires in COVID-19. Profiled with immunoSEQ multiplex PCR; TCRdb holds only in-frame clones, not every one. Of tens of thousands of clones listed, over 70% were seen once; the top ten hold approximately 10%. This clone was recorded a few times. This CDR3 is built from 14 residues. Germline CDR1 is SGHDN and CDR2 is FVKESK. Trimming pared 1 base from V and 4 bases from J, leaving 7 bases between. This TCR was sampled from a woman in her 70s with acute or convalescent COVID-19. This chain uses TRBV14 with TRBJ2-2; D is ambiguous. The sample taken for sequencing was peripheral blood. DNA for the CDR3: TGTGCCAGCAGCCAAGTTTCCTTCACCGGGGAGCTGTTTTTT. Protein sequence: CASSQVSFTGELFF.